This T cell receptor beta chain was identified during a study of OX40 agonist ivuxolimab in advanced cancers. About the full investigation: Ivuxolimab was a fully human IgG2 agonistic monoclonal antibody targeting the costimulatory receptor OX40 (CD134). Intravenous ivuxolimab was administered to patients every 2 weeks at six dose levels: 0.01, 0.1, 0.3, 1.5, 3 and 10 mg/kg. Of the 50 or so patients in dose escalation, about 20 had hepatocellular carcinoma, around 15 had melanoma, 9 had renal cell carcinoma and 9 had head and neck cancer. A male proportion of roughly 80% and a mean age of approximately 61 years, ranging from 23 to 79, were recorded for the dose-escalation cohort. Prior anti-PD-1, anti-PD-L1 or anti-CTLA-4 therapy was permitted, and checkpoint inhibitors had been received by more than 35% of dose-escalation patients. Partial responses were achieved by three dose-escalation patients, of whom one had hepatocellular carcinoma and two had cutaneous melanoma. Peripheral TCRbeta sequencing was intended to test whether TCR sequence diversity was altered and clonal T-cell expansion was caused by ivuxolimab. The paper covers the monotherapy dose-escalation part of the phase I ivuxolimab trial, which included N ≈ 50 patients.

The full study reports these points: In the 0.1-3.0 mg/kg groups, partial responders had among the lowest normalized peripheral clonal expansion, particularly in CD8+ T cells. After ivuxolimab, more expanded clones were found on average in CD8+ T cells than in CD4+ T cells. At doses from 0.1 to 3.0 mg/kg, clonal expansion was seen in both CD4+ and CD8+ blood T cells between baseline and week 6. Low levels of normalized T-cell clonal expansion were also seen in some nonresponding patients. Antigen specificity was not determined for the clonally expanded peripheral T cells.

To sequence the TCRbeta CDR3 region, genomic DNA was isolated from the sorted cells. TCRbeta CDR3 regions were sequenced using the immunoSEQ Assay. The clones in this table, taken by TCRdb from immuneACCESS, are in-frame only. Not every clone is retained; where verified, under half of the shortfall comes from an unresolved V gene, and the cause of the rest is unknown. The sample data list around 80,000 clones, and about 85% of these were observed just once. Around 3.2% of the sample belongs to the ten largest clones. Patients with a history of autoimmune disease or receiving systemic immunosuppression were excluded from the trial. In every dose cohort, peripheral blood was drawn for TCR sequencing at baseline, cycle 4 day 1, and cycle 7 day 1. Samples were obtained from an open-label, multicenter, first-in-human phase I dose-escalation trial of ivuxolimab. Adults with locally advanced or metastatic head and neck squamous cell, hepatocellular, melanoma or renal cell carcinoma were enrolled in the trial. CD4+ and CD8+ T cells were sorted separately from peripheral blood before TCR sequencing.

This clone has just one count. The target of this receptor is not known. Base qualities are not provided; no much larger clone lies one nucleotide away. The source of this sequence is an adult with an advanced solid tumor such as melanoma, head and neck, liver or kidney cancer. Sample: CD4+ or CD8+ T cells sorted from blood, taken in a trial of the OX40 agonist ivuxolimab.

The CDR3 amino acid sequence is: CASSSNDRAGNQPQHF. At the DNA level, the sequence is TGTGCCAGCAGCTCGAACGACAGGGCCGGCAATCAGCCCCAGCATTTT. Here the chain combines TRBV7-8 and TRBJ1-5, with 7 bases aligning to TRBD1. The CDR3 sequence holds 16 residues, the cysteine and phenylalanine included. The kept DNA is CDR3 alone, 48 bases in frame from the first base. For this chain, trimming is 4 bases at the V end and 2 bases at the J end, and the number of junction bases without a gene match is 8. In the germline V gene, CDR1 corresponds to SGHVS and CDR2 to FQNEAQ.